The 13 T cell receptor beta chains below come from one sample, sequenced in a study of T cells in Graves' hyperthyroidism and ophthalmopathy. TCR beta CDR3 regions were amplified from RNA. TCR CDR3 regions were first amplified by RT-PCR with HTBI primers. TCRdb independently ran MiXCR on the multiplex PCR reads; one entry per CDR3 protein. The sample records 350,000 or so distinct CDR3 sequences, around 18% being singletons. Material for sequencing was blood. These receptors all come from a woman aged 40 to 49 with Graves' ophthalmopathy.

This clonotype was picked up many times. V usage is TRBV28 and J usage is TRBJ2-7, with D unclear. The length of the CDR3 is 11 residues. The ends were cut back, 10 bases at V and 6 bases at J, with 13 bases in the middle. Per the germline V gene, CDR1 is MDHEN and CDR2 is SYDVKM. The CDR3 spells CATSPLREQYF. In nucleotides, the CDR3 is TGTGCCACCTCCCCCCTCCGCGAGCAGTACTTC.

Ten or more counts support this clonotype. The J gene is TRBJ1-5, the V gene TRBV12-3 or TRBV12-4, with a possible D match to TRBD1 (6 bases). Trimming cost V 8 bases and J 6 bases, with 17 bases left between them. This CDR3 has 14 amino acids. CDR3 DNA: TGTGCCAGCGGCCGGACAGAGGAGGGTCAGCCCCAGCATTTT. It encodes CASGRTEEGQPQHF.

At least ten counts were recorded for this clonotype. This rearrangement joins TRBV15 to TRBJ2-2, with D possibly matching TRBD1 (7 bases). The CDR3 is 15 residues long. V shed 6 bases and J shed 3 bases, with 14 bases lying between them. The germline CDR1 and CDR2 sequences are LNHNV and YYDKDF (reference sequence). CDR3: CATSLEGAHTGELFF. Written as DNA, the CDR3 is TGTGCCACCAGTTTGGAGGGGGCACACACCGGGGAGCTGTTTTTT. The full variable domain, completed using reference TRBV15 and TRBJ2-2, is DAMVIQNPRYQVTQFGKPVTLSCSQTLNHNVMYWYQQKSSQAPKLLFHYYDKDFNNEADTPDNFQSRRPNTSFCFLDIRSPGLGDTAMYLCATSLEGAHTGELFFGEGSRLTVL.

This clonotype occurred many times. This sequence joins TRBV19 and TRBJ1-2; the D is unclear. V gave up 4 bases and J gave up 0 bases, with 9 bases separating them. The CDR3 has 14 amino acids. Germline lookup yields CDR1 LNHDA and CDR2 SQIVND (reference sequence). CDR3 region: CASSKAGANYGYTF. CDR3 DNA sequence: TGTGCCAGTAGTAAGGCCGGGGCTAACTATGGCTACACCTTC.

This clonotype was seen once. The V call is TRBV11-1, the J call TRBJ2-7; tentatively, D is TRBD2 (6 bases). Germline CDR1 SGHAT, CDR2 FQDESV (reference sequence). This CDR3 contains 16 residues. Trimming stripped 1 base from V and 0 bases from J, with 13 bases between. The CDR3 region is CASSLELGGSSYEQYF. The DNA for the CDR3 is TGTGCCAGCAGCTTAGAGTTGGGGGGAAGCTCCTACGAGCAGTACTTC.

The chain uses TRBV6-1 and TRBJ2-5, with 11 bases fitting TRBD2. CDR1 MNHNS and CDR2 SASEGT come from the germline V gene. CDR3 length equals 15 residues. The ends lost 8 bases at V and 5 bases at J; junction bases unmatched: 10. The CDR3: CASGRTSGWRETQYF. CDR3 DNA sequence: TGTGCCAGCGGAAGGACTAGCGGGTGGCGGGAGACCCAGTACTTC.

Ten or more counts support this clonotype. This chain uses TRBV5-1 with TRBJ2-7; 7 bases fit TRBD2. Per germline, CDR1 SGHRS and CDR2 YFSETQ. Trimming at V came to 4 bases and at J to 4 bases, leaving 11 bases not matched to a gene. This CDR3 is 15 amino acids long. The CDR3 is CASSPVGGMRYEQYF. CDR3 in DNA: TGCGCCAGCAGCCCCGTCGGGGGGATGAGATACGAGCAGTACTTC.

There are many counts of this clonotype. The chain recombines TRBV7-9 with TRBJ1-5; D is uncertain. Looked up from germline, CDR1 is SEHNR and CDR2 is FQNEAQ (reference sequence). V gave up 1 base and J gave up 9 bases, with 7 bases separating them. The CDR3 has 12 amino acids. CDR3 sequence (DNA): TGTGCCAGCAGCTTAGGCCGGACGCCCCAGCATTTT. Its protein is CASSLGRTPQHF.

The chain carries TRBV6-1 and TRBJ1-5, with D hard to call. The V end lost 3 bases, the J end lost 9 bases, and 12 bases lay between the germline ends. CDR3 length: 13 amino acids. Germline loops: CDR1 MNHNS, CDR2 SASEGT. In nucleotides, the CDR3 is TGTGCCAGCAGTGAGGACGGCCGAAGGCCCCAGCATTTT. The encoded protein is CASSEDGRRPQHF.

About this clonotype: One base away lies a much larger clone, so this may be a sequencing read error. The V and J genes are TRBV6-2 or TRBV6-3 and TRBJ2-7; no reliable D call. The CDR3 is 14 residues long. CDR1 is MNHEY, CDR2 SVGEGT, per germline. DNA for the CDR3: TGTGCCAGCAGTTACTATGGTGTCTCCCACGAGCAGTACTTC. Amino acids: CASSYYGVSHEQYF.

This clonotype was observed at least ten times. The rearrangement links TRBV6-2 or TRBV6-3 to TRBJ1-5; TRBD1 matches at 7 bases. The germline V gene has CDR1 MNHEY and CDR2 SVGEGT. J was trimmed by 0 bases and V by 5 bases; bases with no gene match: 10. The CDR3 totals 17 residues. CDR3: CASSLRDSKNSNQPQHF. The CDR3 DNA reads TGTGCCAGCAGTCTCCGGGACAGCAAAAATAGCAATCAGCCCCAGCATTTT.

This clonotype was found many times. This may come from a read error, since a much larger clone is one base off. The V and J genes are TRBV6-4 and TRBJ1-2; the D is unclear. The CDR3 has 16 residues. Germline assignment: CDR1 MRHNA and CDR2 SNTAGT. V lost 7 bases and J lost 4, with 22 bases in between. CDR3 sequence (DNA): TGTGCCAGCACCCTTAATCCCTACAGCGCTAGCTATGGCTACACCTTC. It yields the protein CASTLNPYSASYGYTF.

In this sample, this clonotype turned up many times. The chain combines TRBV28 with TRBJ1-1; perhaps TRBD1 as D (6 bases). Germline values: CDR1 MDHEN, CDR2 SYDVKM. The CDR3 has 15 amino acids. The ends were cut back, 5 bases at V and 2 bases at J, with 15 bases in the middle. CDR3 nucleotide sequence: TGTGCCAGCAGTAAACGCGGGGGCGGTAACACTGAAGCTTTCTTT. It yields the protein CASSKRGGGNTEAFF.